This T cell receptor beta chain was captured in a study of blood T cell repertoires in COVID-19. The wider study: The study drew acute and convalescent COVID-19 samples from the United States, Italy and Spain. Sample material is recorded as cDNA or gDNA derived from T cells, B-cell-depleted T cells, or PBMCs.

This CDR3 is built from 13 residues. Trimming took 6 bases from V and 6 from J; bases not matched to a gene: 2. The germline CDR1 and CDR2 sequences are SNHLY and FYNNEI. In the study's own analysis: Estimated nucleated cell counts came from reference gene primer amplification. This table comes from immunoSEQ multiplex PCR, and its TCRdb copy is limited to in-frame clones, with some not included. That table is the source of V, J and clone size, and D and trimming were worked out from the DNA. The repertoire holds fewer than 20,000 clones, with approximately 90% as singletons. The chain recombines TRBV2 with TRBJ1-6; 7 nucleotides agree with TRBD1. The material sequenced was peripheral blood. The TCR comes from a human donor in a cohort sampled during active COVID-19. The donor label of this sample is uncertain. CDR3 nucleotide sequence: TGTGCCAGCAGGGGACAGTTTAATTCACCCCTCCACTTT. Its translation: CASRGQFNSPLHF.